Below are 20 T cell receptor beta chains sequenced from a single sample in a study of blood T cell repertoires in COVID-19. The repertoire was sequenced with immunoSEQ multiplex PCR; TCRdb's copy has only in-frame clones and lacks some. This sample has some 350,000 clones, with roughly 90% found just once. What was sequenced was peripheral blood. These receptors originate from a woman between 25 and 40 years old with COVID-19, enrolled during active disease.

J is TRBJ1-2 and V is TRBV7-6; 7 bases line up with TRBD1. Germline-derived CDR1 and CDR2 are SGHVS and FNYEAQ. The CDR3 totals 15 residues. Losses at the gene ends were 3 bases for V and 5 bases for J; bases not matched to a gene: 9. CDR3 sequence reads: CASSLVAGGRYGYTF. The CDR3 DNA sequence: TGTGCCAGCAGCTTGGTAGCAGGGGGACGGTATGGCTACACCTTC.

The chain joins TRBV4-2 to TRBJ2-1; TRBD2 matches at 12 bases. Germline V lookup: CDR1 LGHNA, CDR2 YNFKEQ. V lost 0 bases, J lost 8 bases, and 5 bases stayed unmatched. The CDR3 runs to 16 residues. CDR3 protein: CASSQDLGLAGDEQFF. For the CDR3, the DNA is TGTGCCAGCAGCCAAGATCTGGGACTAGCGGGCGATGAGCAGTTCTTC.

The rearrangement joins TRBV6-2 or TRBV6-3 to TRBJ1-6; 7 bases are shared with TRBD1. V shed 5 bases, J shed 7 bases, and the junction held 8 bases outside the gene matches. CDR3 length: 15 residues. The germline V gene has CDR1 MNHEY and CDR2 SVGEGT. The CDR3 DNA sequence: TGTGCCAGCAGTGGACAGGCTCCAGGAAATTCACCCCTCCACTTT. Translating gives CASSGQAPGNSPLHF.

This rearrangement joins TRBV28 to TRBJ1-2; weak D call: TRBD1 (5 bases). The CDR3 consists of 14 residues. V gave up 4 bases and J gave up 3 bases, with 12 bases separating them. Germline CDR1 reads MDHEN; CDR2 reads SYDVKM. For the CDR3, the DNA is TGTGCCAGCAGTTCAGCGGGGACGGACTATGGCTACACCTTC. Amino acid sequence: CASSSAGTDYGYTF.

Concerning this clone itself: Other DNA sequences from this sample encode an identical CDR3 as well. The rearrangement links TRBV3-1 (or the pseudogene TRBV3-2) to TRBJ1-2, with D perhaps TRBD1 (6 bases). The germline CDR1 and CDR2 sequences are LGHDT and YNNKEL (reference sequence). This CDR3 contains 14 residues. Trimming stripped 0 bases from V and 1 base from J, with 6 bases between. CDR3 bases: TGTGCCAGCAGCCAAGACAGGGGTAACTATGGCTACACCTTC. It specifies CASSQDRGNYGYTF.

This chain links TRBV6-1 with TRBJ1-4, with TRBD1 matching over 7 bases. V lost 2 bases, J lost 8 bases, and 8 bases stayed unmatched. There are 15 residues in the CDR3. In germline, CDR1 is MNHNS, CDR2 SASEGT. In nucleotides, the CDR3 is TGTGCCAGCAGTGAAAGGGGGCGGGTAGAAGAAAAACTGTTTTTT. Translating gives CASSERGRVEEKLFF.

The chain links TRBV4-3 to TRBJ1-1, with 7 nucleotides matching TRBD1. V shed 0 bases and J 3 bases; nucleotides not matched to a gene: 13. The V gene's germline CDR1 is LGHNA and CDR2 YSLEER. This CDR3 contains 18 residues. CDR3 bases: TGCGCCAGCAGCCAAGATAGCAGAGGGAGACAGGGTGACACTGAAGCTTTCTTT. It translates to CASSQDSRGRQGDTEAFF.

The V and J genes are TRBV23-1 and TRBJ1-2, with D perhaps TRBD1 (6 bases). TRBV23-1 carries the ORF label, with uncertain function. The CDR3 covers 17 residues. V was shortened by 2 bases and J by 4 bases, with 20 bases between the two germline ends. CDR3 sequence: CASSQHKRTQDSYGYTF. DNA of the CDR3: TGCGCCAGCAGTCAACACAAAAGAACCCAGGACAGCTATGGCTACACCTTC.

The chain is built from TRBV24-1 and TRBJ1-1; the D gene is possibly TRBD1 (6 bases). The germline CDR1 and CDR2 sequences are KGHDR and SFDVKD. The CDR3 loop spans 15 amino acids. Trimming stripped 10 bases from V and 4 bases from J, with 21 bases between. CDR3 bases: TGTGCCACAGAGAAACGAGGAGGGGGGGTCACTGAAGCTTTCTTT. Its translation is CATEKRGGGVTEAFF.

The J gene is TRBJ1-1, the V gene TRBV16; 7 bases match TRBD1. Trimming removed 0 bases from V and 1 base from J; junction bases left unmatched: 5. CDR3 length: 16 amino acids. Germline V lookup: CDR1 KGHSY, CDR2 FQNENV. DNA of the CDR3: TGTGCCAGCAGCCAATCCCCGACAGGGCAGAACACTGAAGCTTTCTTT. It specifies CASSQSPTGQNTEAFF.

The chain employs TRBV2 and TRBJ2-2; D possibly corresponds to TRBD1 (5 bases). The ends were cut back, 7 bases at V and 7 bases at J, with 22 bases in the middle. The CDR3 is 16 residues long. The germline gives CDR1 SNHLY, CDR2 FYNNEI. CDR3 coding DNA: TGTGCCAGCAATCCCCAAGACAGTGCCAATCGCGGGGAGCTGTTTTTT. Amino acids: CASNPQDSANRGELFF.

In this sample, this clone turned up a few times. The rearrangement joins TRBV28 to TRBJ2-3; 8 positions agree with TRBD2. The J segment lost 4 bases and the V segment lost 8 bases, leaving 2 bases of the junction unmatched. Germline CDR1 MDHEN, CDR2 SYDVKM. The length of the CDR3 is 12 residues. The CDR3 loop reads CASAGGADTQYF. CDR3 DNA: TGTGCCAGCGCGGGGGGTGCAGATACGCAGTATTTT.

CDR3 nucleotide sequence: TGTGCCAGCAGCCAAATTCTAGGGCCAGGGTCCAAAGTGCGACGCACTGGACCCTACAATGAGCAGTTCTTC. Its translation is CASSQILGPGSKVRRTGPYNEQFF. The rearrangement links TRBV3-1 (or the pseudogene TRBV3-2) to TRBJ2-1, with a possible D match to TRBD1 (5 bases). V lost 2 bases and J lost 2, with 37 bases in between. The CDR3 extends over 24 amino acids. Per the germline V gene, CDR1 is LGHDT and CDR2 is YNNKEL (reference sequence).

The CDR3 DNA follows: TGCGCCAGCAGTCAATCGGTTAGGGGACACTCCGGCCCCAACCATGAGCAGTTCTTC. This codes for CASSQSVRGHSGPNHEQFF. This chain connects TRBV23-1 to TRBJ2-1; possible D gene TRBD1, 6 bases. TRBV23-1 is placed among ORFs of uncertain function. Trimming stripped 0 bases from V and 8 bases from J, with 26 bases between. This CDR3 region has 19 residues.

The chain recombines TRBV5-1 with TRBJ1-6; D perhaps matches TRBD1 (5 bases). CDR3 length: 15 amino acids. Germline-derived CDR1 and CDR2 are SGHRS and YFSETQ. The V and J ends lost 1 base and 8 bases respectively, with 13 bases between them. Here the CDR3 reads CASSLSGGSDSPLHF. The CDR3 coding sequence is TGCGCCAGCAGCTTGTCGGGGGGAAGTGATTCACCCCTCCACTTT.

The chain recombines TRBV5-4 with TRBJ2-2; 7 bases agree with TRBD2. In germline, CDR1 is SGHNT, CDR2 YYREEE (reference sequence). The CDR3 sequence is 17 residues long. V was clipped by 4 bases and J by 4 bases; unmatched bases: 13. CDR3 bases: TGTGCCAGCAGCCCACGTCCATACGGCGGGGGCACCGGGGAGCTGTTTTTT. This sequence encodes CASSPRPYGGGTGELFF.

The chain links TRBV5-8 to TRBJ1-1; D remains ambiguous. The CDR3 covers 15 residues. Deletions cut 6 bases from V and 2 bases from J, with 17 bases between. CDR1 and CDR2 (germline): SGHTS, YDEGEE. As DNA, the CDR3 is TGTGCCAGCACACTGGAGGCGGGCACCAACACTGAAGCTTTCTTT. Protein product: CASTLEAGTNTEAFF.

This chain joins TRBV6-5 and TRBJ2-5; 10 positions match TRBD2. The CDR3 spans 16 residues. Looked up from germline, CDR1 is MNHEY and CDR2 is SVGAGI. V shed 0 bases, J shed 0 bases, and the junction held 1 base outside the gene matches. In DNA, the CDR3 is TGTGCCAGCAGTTACTCCCTAGCGGGGGACCAAGAGACCCAGTACTTC. This sequence encodes CASSYSLAGDQETQYF.

This rearrangement joins TRBV13 to TRBJ1-1; D is possibly TRBD1 (6 bases). The CDR3 runs to 17 residues. Trimming removed 2 bases at V and 5 bases at J, with 21 bases between. Germline V gene sequence: CDR1 PRHDT, CDR2 FYEKMQ (reference sequence). DNA for the CDR3: TGTGCCAGCAGCTTATTAGTCGGGACCAGGGGTAGAACTGAAGCTTTCTTT. Its translation: CASSLLVGTRGRTEAFF.

The chain is built from TRBV7-9 and TRBJ1-2, with a possible D match to TRBD1 (5 bases). Germline V gene data show CDR1 as SEHNR and CDR2 as FQNEAQ (reference sequence). The CDR3 contains 17 residues. V was pared by 1 base and J by 6 bases, with 21 bases between. The DNA for the CDR3 is TGTGCCAGCAGCTTAGGGGGGGTCAGTCATTTAGGGGATGGCTACACCTTC. Protein sequence: CASSLGGVSHLGDGYTF.